This paragraph covers one T cell receptor beta chain sequence. No antigen is known for it. The CDR3 has 13 residues. CDR1 SNHLY and CDR2 FYNNEI come from the germline V gene. The ends were cut back, 8 bases at V and 0 bases at J, with 10 bases in the middle. The data stem from a study of shared clonotypes between healthy human individuals. Overall study results and limits: Estimated richness was generally greater in naive than memory subsets.

Sequencing used immunoSEQ multiplex PCR; TCRdb keeps in-frame clones, though not all of them. This table has 900,000 to 1,200,000 clones, around 78% appearing once. Caucasian adults residing in Nashville, Tennessee made up all the donors. Material: memory CD4+ T cells from PBMCs. Indicated subset: CD45RA-negative fraction. The TCR was taken from a man younger than 35 in good health. Some clones in this sample may be carry-over from other donors' samples. V and J are TRBV2 and TRBJ1-1; no reliable D call. The CDR3 spells CASREVVNTEAFF. DNA for the CDR3: TGTGCCAGCCGGGAGGTCGTGAACACTGAAGCTTTCTTT.